A selection of T cell receptor beta chains follows, all from one sample in a study of cytomegalovirus exposure and HLA in healthy donors. Libraries were prepared by immunoSEQ multiplex PCR; TCRdb keeps only in-frame clonotypes and omits some of them. The data hold fewer than 200,000 clones, with approximately 70% observed a single time. The material sequenced was PBMCs. The receptors were sampled from a man between 40 and 49 years old in good health and CMV-seropositive. Both conserved end residues are part of each CDR3. Each record gives: V gene, D gene, J gene, clone size, CDR3 protein, CDR3 DNA. A D gene is named only where the DNA matches it firmly. The size of a clone is reported for some rows only, either as once, few or many, or as a class for expanded clones.

V: TRBV19; D: NA; J: TRBJ1-2; size: NA; CDR3: CASSILDGYTF; DNA: TGTGCCAGTAGTATTCTTGATGGCTACACCTTC
V: TRBV5-5; D: TRBD1; J: TRBJ2-6; size: few; CDR3: CASSGGQGSGANVLTF; DNA: TGTGCCAGCAGCGGGGGACAGGGGTCCGGGGCCAACGTCCTGACTTTC
V: TRBV6-1; D: TRBD2; J: TRBJ2-2; size: NA; CDR3: CASSGGLPESRNTGELFF; DNA: TGTGCCAGCAGTGGGGGACTACCGGAGTCTCGGAACACCGGGGAGCTGTTTTTT
V: TRBV11-2; D: NA; J: TRBJ1-5; size: few; CDR3: CASSLSEGNQPQHF; DNA: TGTGCCAGCAGCTTATCTGAGGGCAATCAGCCCCAGCATTTT
V: TRBV7-2; D: TRBD1; J: TRBJ2-7; size: NA; CDR3: CASSLARTGSDEQYF; DNA: TGTGCCAGCAGCTTAGCGCGGACAGGGTCTGACGAGCAGTACTTC
V: TRBV9; D: TRBD2; J: TRBJ2-5; size: NA; CDR3: CASSVGASGGPYQETQYF; DNA: TGTGCCAGCAGCGTAGGGGCTAGCGGGGGACCGTACCAAGAGACCCAGTACTTC
V: TRBV2; D: NA; J: TRBJ1-5; size: NA; CDR3: CASSVGSDSNQPQHF; DNA: TGTGCCAGCAGTGTTGGTAGCGATAGCAATCAGCCCCAGCATTTT
V: TRBV15; D: TRBD1; J: TRBJ2-1; size: NA; CDR3: CATSAPGQGGNEQFF; DNA: TGTGCCACCAGCGCACCGGGACAGGGCGGGAATGAGCAGTTCTTC
V: TRBV4-3; D: TRBD2; J: TRBJ2-3; size: NA; CDR3: CASSLFTGLEFPSSRDTQYF; DNA: TGCGCCAGCAGCCTTTTTACCGGACTAGAGTTTCCCTCCTCAAGAGATACGCAGTATTTT
V: TRBV11-2; D: TRBD1; J: TRBJ2-5; size: NA; CDR3: CASSTRGQETQYF; DNA: TGTGCCAGCAGCACCAGGGGGCAAGAGACCCAGTACTTC
V: TRBV13; D: NA; J: TRBJ2-2; size: NA; CDR3: CASSLGEGADTGELFF; DNA: TGTGCCAGCAGCTTAGGGGAGGGGGCGGACACCGGGGAGCTGTTTTTT
V: TRBV14; D: NA; J: TRBJ1-1; size: NA; CDR3: CASSQGAVAFTEAFF; DNA: TGTGCCAGCAGCCAAGGAGCGGTGGCCTTCACTGAAGCTTTCTTT
V: TRBV6-5; D: NA; J: TRBJ1-2; size: NA; CDR3: CASSYERFGGSTF; DNA: TGTGCCAGCAGTTATGAAAGATTTGGAGGGTCCACCTTC
V: TRBV5-8; D: NA; J: TRBJ2-3; size: NA; CDR3: CASSPGHREPDTQYF; DNA: TGTGCCAGCAGCCCCGGACATCGCGAGCCAGATACGCAGTATTTT
V: TRBV2; D: NA; J: TRBJ1-4; size: NA; CDR3: CASSSTAEKLFF; DNA: TGTGCCAGCAGTTCCACAGCTGAAAAACTGTTTTTT
V: TRBV10-3; D: NA; J: TRBJ2-2; size: NA; CDR3: CAISESRRDSTGELFF; DNA: TGTGCCATCAGTGAGTCTCGACGAGACTCCACCGGGGAGCTGTTTTTT
V: TRBV11-2; D: TRBD2; J: TRBJ2-3; size: NA; CDR3: CASSLEAGGRYF; DNA: TGTGCCAGCAGCTTAGAAGCGGGGGGAAGGTATTTT
V: TRBV27; D: TRBD2; J: TRBJ2-1; size: NA; CDR3: CASSHQSLAGGPNEQFF; DNA: TGTGCCAGCAGTCACCAAAGCCTAGCGGGGGGGCCCAATGAGCAGTTCTTC
V: TRBV27; D: TRBD1; J: TRBJ1-5; size: few; CDR3: CASSFTGQGHSNQPQHF; DNA: TGTGCCAGCAGTTTCACGGGACAGGGACATAGCAATCAGCCCCAGCATTTT
V: TRBV4-3; D: NA; J: TRBJ2-4; size: few; CDR3: CASSQDLASGAKNIQYF; DNA: TGCGCCAGCAGCCAAGATCTAGCGTCGGGAGCCAAAAACATTCAGTACTTC
V: TRBV19; D: NA; J: TRBJ2-5; size: once; CDR3: CASSPGGGAETQYF; DNA: TGTGCCAGTAGCCCAGGAGGAGGGGCAGAGACCCAGTACTTC
V: TRBV25-1; D: NA; J: TRBJ2-1; size: NA; CDR3: CASSEPTSYNEQFF; DNA: TGTGCCAGCAGTGAACCCACTAGTTACAATGAGCAGTTCTTC
V: TRBV14; D: NA; J: TRBJ2-1; size: NA; CDR3: CASSRSRRLGSYNEQFF; DNA: TGTGCCAGCAGCCGCTCTCGCAGGCTAGGGAGCTACAATGAGCAGTTCTTC
V: TRBV4-3; D: TRBD1; J: TRBJ2-5; size: NA; CDR3: CASSQDLGQAATQYF; DNA: TGCGCCAGCAGCCAAGATTTGGGACAGGCTGCGACCCAGTACTTC
V: TRBV27; D: NA; J: TRBJ2-7; size: NA; CDR3: CASSKGGNQVQPPYEQYF; DNA: TGTGCCAGCAGTAAGGGGGGGAACCAAGTCCAACCTCCCTACGAGCAGTACTTC
V: TRBV19; D: TRBD1; J: TRBJ1-1; size: few; CDR3: CASSIASQGALRNTEAFF; DNA: TGTGCCAGTAGTATAGCCTCGCAGGGGGCCCTAAGAAACACTGAAGCTTTCTTT
V: TRBV4-1; D: TRBD1; J: TRBJ2-2; size: NA; CDR3: CASSFRQGQNTGELFF; DNA: TGCGCCAGCAGCTTCCGACAGGGGCAGAACACCGGGGAGCTGTTTTTT
V: TRBV5-4; D: TRBD1; J: TRBJ2-5; size: NA; CDR3: CASSHGGQLEETQYF; DNA: TGTGCCAGCAGTCATGGGGGACAGCTTGAAGAGACCCAGTACTTC
V: TRBV29-1; D: NA; J: TRBJ1-4; size: few; CDR3: CSVEGAAGANEKLFF; DNA: TGCAGCGTTGAGGGGGCGGCCGGGGCTAATGAAAAACTGTTTTTT
V: TRBV5-4; D: TRBD1; J: TRBJ2-7; size: NA; CDR3: CASTQAPGQGAWYEQYF; DNA: TGTGCCAGCACCCAAGCGCCGGGACAGGGGGCTTGGTACGAGCAGTACTTC
V: TRBV19; D: NA; J: TRBJ2-3; size: NA; CDR3: CASSPGGDTQYF; DNA: TGTGCCAGTAGCCCCGGGGGAGATACGCAGTATTTT
V: TRBV19; D: NA; J: TRBJ1-6; size: NA; CDR3: CASSIFGANSPLHF; DNA: TGTGCCAGTAGTATTTTTGGGGCCAATTCACCCCTCCACTTT
V: TRBV5-1; D: TRBD2; J: TRBJ2-3; size: NA; CDR3: CASSFRLAGDKDTQYF; DNA: TGCGCCAGCAGCTTCCGACTAGCGGGGGACAAAGATACGCAGTATTTT
V: TRBV5-5; D: NA; J: TRBJ1-2; size: NA; CDR3: CASSLDREYGYTF; DNA: TGTGCCAGCAGCTTGGACAGGGAATATGGCTACACCTTC
V: TRBV10-3; D: TRBD2; J: TRBJ2-7; size: NA; CDR3: CAISSSGGLSSYEQYF; DNA: TGTGCCATCAGTTCTAGCGGGGGCCTCAGCTCCTACGAGCAGTACTTC
V: TRBV5-1; D: TRBD2; J: TRBJ2-5; size: NA; CDR3: CASSPQAGVQETQYF; DNA: TGCGCCAGCAGCCCCCAAGCGGGGGTACAAGAGACCCAGTACTTC
V: TRBV5-4; D: TRBD1; J: TRBJ2-5; size: NA; CDR3: CASSFRDRARETQYF; DNA: TGTGCCAGCAGCTTCCGGGACAGGGCTAGGGAGACCCAGTACTTC
V: TRBV7-9; D: NA; J: TRBJ1-1; size: NA; CDR3: CSSSSVPNTEAFF; DNA: TGTTCCAGCAGCTCCGTCCCGAACACTGAAGCTTTCTTT
V: TRBV6-4; D: NA; J: TRBJ2-3; size: once; CDR3: CASSERAPDTQYF; DNA: TGTGCCAGCAGTGAGCGGGCCCCCGATACGCAGTATTTT
V: TRBV11-1; D: NA; J: TRBJ1-1; size: NA; CDR3: CASSLQGTEAFF; DNA: TGTGCCAGCAGCTTGCAGGGGACTGAAGCTTTCTTT
V: TRBV9; D: NA; J: TRBJ1-3; size: NA; CDR3: CASSPEADSSGNTIYF; DNA: TGTGCCAGCAGCCCAGAGGCAGATAGCTCTGGAAACACCATATATTTT
V: TRBV4-2; D: TRBD2; J: TRBJ2-3; size: few; CDR3: CASSQANSGGADTQYF; DNA: TGTGCCAGCAGCCAAGCTAATAGCGGGGGGGCAGATACGCAGTATTTT
V: TRBV5-1; D: NA; J: TRBJ2-7; size: NA; CDR3: CASSRDTSYEQYF; DNA: TGCGCCAGCAGCCGGGACACCTCCTACGAGCAGTACTTC